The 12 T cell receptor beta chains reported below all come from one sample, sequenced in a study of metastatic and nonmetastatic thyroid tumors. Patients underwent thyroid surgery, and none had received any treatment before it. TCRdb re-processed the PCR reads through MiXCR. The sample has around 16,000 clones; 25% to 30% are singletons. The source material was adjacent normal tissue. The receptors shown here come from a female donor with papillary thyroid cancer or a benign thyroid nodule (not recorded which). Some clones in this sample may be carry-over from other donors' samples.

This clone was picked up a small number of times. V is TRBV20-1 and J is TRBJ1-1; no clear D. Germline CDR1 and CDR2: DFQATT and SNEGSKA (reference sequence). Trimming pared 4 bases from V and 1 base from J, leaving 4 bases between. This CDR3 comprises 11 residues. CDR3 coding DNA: TGCAGTGCTATCCCGAACACTGAAGCTTTCTTT. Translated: CSAIPNTEAFF.

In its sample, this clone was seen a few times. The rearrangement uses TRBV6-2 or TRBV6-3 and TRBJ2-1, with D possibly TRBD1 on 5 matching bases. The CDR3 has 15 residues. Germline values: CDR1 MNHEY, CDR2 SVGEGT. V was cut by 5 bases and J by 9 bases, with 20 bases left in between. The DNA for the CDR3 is TGTGCCAGCAGTGTCATTAGGGGCAGGCTAACTGAGCAGTTCTTC. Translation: CASSVIRGRLTEQFF.

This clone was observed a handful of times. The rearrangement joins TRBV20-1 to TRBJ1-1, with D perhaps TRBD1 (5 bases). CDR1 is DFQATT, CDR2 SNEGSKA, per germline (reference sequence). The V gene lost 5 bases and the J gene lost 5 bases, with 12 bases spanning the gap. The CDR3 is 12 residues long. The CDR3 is CSAPQKGTEAFF. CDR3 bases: TGCAGTGCTCCCCAAAAGGGGACTGAAGCTTTCTTT.

CDR3 region: CSAFDSFLQETQYF. CDR3 in DNA: TGCAGTGCCTTTGACAGTTTCCTACAAGAGACCCAGTACTTC. The chain is built from TRBV20-1 and TRBJ2-5; D is possibly TRBD1 (5 bases). The CDR3 totals 14 residues. Deletions cut 6 bases from V and 2 bases from J, with 16 bases between. CDR1 DFQATT and CDR2 SNEGSKA come from the germline V gene (reference sequence).

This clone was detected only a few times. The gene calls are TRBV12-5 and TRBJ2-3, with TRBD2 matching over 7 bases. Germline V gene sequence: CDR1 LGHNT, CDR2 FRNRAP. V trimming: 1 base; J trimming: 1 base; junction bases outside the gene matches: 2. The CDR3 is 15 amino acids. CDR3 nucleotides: TGTGCTAGTGGTTTGGCAACTAGCGGCACAGATACGCAGTATTTT. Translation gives CASGLATSGTDTQYF.

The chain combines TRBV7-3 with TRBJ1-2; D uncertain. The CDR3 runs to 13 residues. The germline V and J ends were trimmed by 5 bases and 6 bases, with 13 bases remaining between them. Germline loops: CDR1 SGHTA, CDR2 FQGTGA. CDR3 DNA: TGTGCCAGCAGCAATGGGGTGACGGATGGCTACACCTTC. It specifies CASSNGVTDGYTF.

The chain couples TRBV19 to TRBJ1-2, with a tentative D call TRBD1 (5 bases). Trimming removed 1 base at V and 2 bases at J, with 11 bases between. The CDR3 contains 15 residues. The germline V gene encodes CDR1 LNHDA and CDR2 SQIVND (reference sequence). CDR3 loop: CASSIVGAKNYGYTF. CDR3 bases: TGTGCCAGTAGTATAGTAGGGGCGAAGAACTATGGCTACACCTTC.

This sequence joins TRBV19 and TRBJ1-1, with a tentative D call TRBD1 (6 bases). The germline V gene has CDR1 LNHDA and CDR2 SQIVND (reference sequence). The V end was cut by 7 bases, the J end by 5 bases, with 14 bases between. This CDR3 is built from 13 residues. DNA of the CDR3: TGTGCCAGTAAGCAGGGGACGGTAACTGAAGCTTTCTTT. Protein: CASKQGTVTEAFF.

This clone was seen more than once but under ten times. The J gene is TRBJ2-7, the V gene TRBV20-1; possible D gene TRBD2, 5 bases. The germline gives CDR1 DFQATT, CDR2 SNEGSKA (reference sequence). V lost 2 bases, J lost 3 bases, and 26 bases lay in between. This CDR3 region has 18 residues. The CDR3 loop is CSARPTGLGRYWYYEQYF. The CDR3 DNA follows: TGCAGTGCTAGACCAACCGGGCTAGGGAGATATTGGTACTACGAGCAGTACTTC.

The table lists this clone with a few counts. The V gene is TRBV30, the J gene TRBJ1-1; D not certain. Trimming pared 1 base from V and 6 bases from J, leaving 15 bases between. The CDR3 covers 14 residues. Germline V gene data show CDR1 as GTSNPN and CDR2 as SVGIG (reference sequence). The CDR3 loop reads CAWSAGRMDAEAFF. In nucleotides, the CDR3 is TGTGCCTGGAGTGCGGGGAGGATGGACGCTGAAGCTTTCTTT.

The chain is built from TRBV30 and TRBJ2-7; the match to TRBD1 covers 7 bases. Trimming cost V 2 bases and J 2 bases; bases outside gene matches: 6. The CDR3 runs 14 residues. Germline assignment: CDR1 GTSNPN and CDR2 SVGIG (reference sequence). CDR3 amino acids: CAWSISGTAYEQYF. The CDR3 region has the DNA TGTGCCTGGAGTATATCGGGGACAGCCTACGAGCAGTACTTC.

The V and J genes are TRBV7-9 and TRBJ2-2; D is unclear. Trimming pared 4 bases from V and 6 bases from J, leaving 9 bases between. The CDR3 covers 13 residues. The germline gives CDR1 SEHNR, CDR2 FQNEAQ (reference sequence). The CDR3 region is CASSYGVAGELFF. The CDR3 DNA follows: TGTGCCAGCAGCTATGGGGTAGCCGGGGAGCTGTTTTTT.